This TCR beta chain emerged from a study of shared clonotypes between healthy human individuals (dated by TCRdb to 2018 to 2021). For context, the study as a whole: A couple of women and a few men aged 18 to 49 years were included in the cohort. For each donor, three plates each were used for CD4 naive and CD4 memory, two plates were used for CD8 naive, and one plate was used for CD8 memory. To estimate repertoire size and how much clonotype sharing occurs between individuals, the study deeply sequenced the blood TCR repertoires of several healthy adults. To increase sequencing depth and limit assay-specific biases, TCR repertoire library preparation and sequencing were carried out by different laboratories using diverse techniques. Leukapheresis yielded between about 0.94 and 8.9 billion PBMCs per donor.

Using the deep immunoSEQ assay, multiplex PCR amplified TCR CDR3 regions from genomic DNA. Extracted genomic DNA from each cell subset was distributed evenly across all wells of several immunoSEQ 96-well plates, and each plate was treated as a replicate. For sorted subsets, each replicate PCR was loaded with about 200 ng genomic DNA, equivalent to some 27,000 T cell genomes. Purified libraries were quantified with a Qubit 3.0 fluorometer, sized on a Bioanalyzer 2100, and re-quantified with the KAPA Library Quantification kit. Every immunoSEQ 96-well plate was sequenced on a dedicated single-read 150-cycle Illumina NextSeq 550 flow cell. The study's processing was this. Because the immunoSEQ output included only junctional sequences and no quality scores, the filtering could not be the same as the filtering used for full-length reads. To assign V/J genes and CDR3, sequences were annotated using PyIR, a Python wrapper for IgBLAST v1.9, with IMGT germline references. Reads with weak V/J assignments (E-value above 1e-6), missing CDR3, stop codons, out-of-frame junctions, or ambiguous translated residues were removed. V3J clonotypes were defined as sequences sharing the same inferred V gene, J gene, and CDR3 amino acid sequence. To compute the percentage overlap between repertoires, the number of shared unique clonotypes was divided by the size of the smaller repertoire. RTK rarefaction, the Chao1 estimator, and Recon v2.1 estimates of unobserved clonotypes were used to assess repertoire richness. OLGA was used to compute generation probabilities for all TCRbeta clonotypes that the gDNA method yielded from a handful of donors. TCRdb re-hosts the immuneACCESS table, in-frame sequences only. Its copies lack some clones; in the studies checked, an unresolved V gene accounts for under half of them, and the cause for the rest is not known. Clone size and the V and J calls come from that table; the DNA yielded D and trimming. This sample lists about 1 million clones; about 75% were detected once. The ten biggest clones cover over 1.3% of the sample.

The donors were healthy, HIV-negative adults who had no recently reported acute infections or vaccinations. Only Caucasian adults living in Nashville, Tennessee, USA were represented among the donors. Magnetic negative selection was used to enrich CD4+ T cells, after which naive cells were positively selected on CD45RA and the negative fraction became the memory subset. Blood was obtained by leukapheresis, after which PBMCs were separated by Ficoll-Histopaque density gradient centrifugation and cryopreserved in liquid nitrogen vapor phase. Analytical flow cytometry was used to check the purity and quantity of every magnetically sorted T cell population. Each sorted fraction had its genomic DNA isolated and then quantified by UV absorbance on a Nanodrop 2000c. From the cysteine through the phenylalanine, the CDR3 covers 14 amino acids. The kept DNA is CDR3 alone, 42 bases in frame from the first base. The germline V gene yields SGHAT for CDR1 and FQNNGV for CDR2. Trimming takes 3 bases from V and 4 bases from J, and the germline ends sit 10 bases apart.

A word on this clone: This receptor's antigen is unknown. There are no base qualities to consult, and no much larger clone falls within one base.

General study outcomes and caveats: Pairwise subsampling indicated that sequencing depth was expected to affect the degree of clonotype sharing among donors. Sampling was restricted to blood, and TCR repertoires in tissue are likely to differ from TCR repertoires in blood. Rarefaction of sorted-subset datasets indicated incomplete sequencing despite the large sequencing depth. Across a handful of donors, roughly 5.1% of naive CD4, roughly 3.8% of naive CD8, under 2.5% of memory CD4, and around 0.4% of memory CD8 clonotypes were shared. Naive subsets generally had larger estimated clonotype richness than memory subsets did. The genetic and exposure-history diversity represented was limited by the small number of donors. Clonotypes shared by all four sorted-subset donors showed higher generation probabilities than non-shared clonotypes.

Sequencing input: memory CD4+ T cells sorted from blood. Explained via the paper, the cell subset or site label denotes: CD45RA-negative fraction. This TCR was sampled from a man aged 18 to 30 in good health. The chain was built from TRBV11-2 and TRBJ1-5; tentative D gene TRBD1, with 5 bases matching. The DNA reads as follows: TGTGCCAGCAGCTTTGGGACCCCGAATCAGCCCCAGCATTTT. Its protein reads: CASSFGTPNQPQHF.